This T cell receptor beta chain came from a study of blood T cell repertoires in COVID-19. Per the original data handling: Estimated nucleated cell counts came from reference gene primer amplification. Only in-frame clones appear in the TCRdb table, and some are missing; sequencing was by immunoSEQ multiplex PCR. The V and J calls and clone size are taken from that table; D and trimming were inferred from the DNA. The data hold about 57,000 clones, with around 82% observed a single time. Looked up from germline, CDR1 is MNHEY and CDR2 is SVGAGI. The CDR3 is 15 residues long. With 1 base removed from V and 5 bases from J, the gap between germline ends came to 14 bases.

Sequencing used peripheral blood. V is TRBV6-5 and J is TRBJ2-5, with TRBD2 as a possible D gene (6 bases). The source is a woman over 75 with acute or convalescent COVID-19. The CDR3 loop reads CASSYWASGGETQYF. The CDR3 nucleotides read TGTGCCAGCAGTTACTGGGCCTCAGGAGGGGAGACCCAGTACTTC.